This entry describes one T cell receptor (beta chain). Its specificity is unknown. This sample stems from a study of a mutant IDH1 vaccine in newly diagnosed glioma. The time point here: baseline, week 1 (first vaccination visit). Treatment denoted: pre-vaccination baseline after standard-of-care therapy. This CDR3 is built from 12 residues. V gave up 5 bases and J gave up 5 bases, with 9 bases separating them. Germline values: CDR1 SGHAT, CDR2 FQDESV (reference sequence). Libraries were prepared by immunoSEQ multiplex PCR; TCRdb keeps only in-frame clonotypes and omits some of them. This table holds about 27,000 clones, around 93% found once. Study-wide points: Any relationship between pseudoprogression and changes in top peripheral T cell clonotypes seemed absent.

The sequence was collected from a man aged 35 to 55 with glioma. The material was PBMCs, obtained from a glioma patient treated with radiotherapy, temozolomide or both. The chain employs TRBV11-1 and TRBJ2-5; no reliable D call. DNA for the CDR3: TGTGCCAGCAGCCTAGTGGGGGAGACCCAGTACTTC. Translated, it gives CASSLVGETQYF.